This passage covers 10 T cell receptor beta chains from one sample sequenced in a study of cytomegalovirus exposure and HLA in healthy donors. Libraries were prepared by immunoSEQ multiplex PCR; TCRdb keeps only in-frame clonotypes and omits some of them. The repertoire holds about 190,000 clones, with 86% as singletons. Material for sequencing was PBMCs. The receptors stem from a woman younger than 35 in good health and CMV-seronegative.

The chain carries TRBV7-2 and TRBJ2-1, with a tentative D call TRBD2 (6 bases). The CDR3 covers 15 residues. The germline CDR1 and CDR2 sequences are SGHTA and FQGNSA. Trimming shortened V by 1 base and J by 6 bases, and 13 bases separated the two germline ends. CDR3 nucleotides: TGTGCCAGCAGCTTAGACGGAGGGTACCGCAATGAGCAGTTCTTC. As protein: CASSLDGGYRNEQFF.

The chain is built from TRBV19 and TRBJ2-1, with 7 bases identical to TRBD2. This CDR3 is built from 18 residues. CDR1 is LNHDA, CDR2 SQIVND, per germline (reference sequence). Germline trimming cut 10 bases from V and 0 bases from J; bases unmatched to any gene: 18. CDR3 sequence: CATRGGIAGPSSYNEQFF. The CDR3 DNA reads as TGTGCCACCCGTGGGGGGATAGCGGGCCCCAGCTCCTACAATGAGCAGTTCTTC.

CDR3 protein: CASSALLNLNEKLFF. For the CDR3, the DNA is TGTGCCAGCAGTGCCTTACTGAACCTTAATGAAAAACTGTTTTTT. This chain uses TRBV2 with TRBJ1-4, with no clear D. Germline V lookup: CDR1 SNHLY, CDR2 FYNNEI. Between the trimmed V and J ends, which lost 4 bases and 4 bases, there was a span of 13 bases. This CDR3 comprises 15 residues.

The CDR3 DNA sequence: TGTGCCAGCAGCTGGGGACAGCTCATGAACACTGAAGCTTTCTTT. It is translated as CASSWGQLMNTEAFF. The chain carries TRBV5-8 and TRBJ1-1; 7 nucleotides line up with TRBD1. CDR1 and CDR2 from the germline V gene are SGHTS and YDEGEE. J lost 0 bases, V lost 3 bases, and 5 bases had no gene match. The CDR3 is 15 amino acids.

The chain links TRBV27 to TRBJ1-2; tentatively, D is TRBD1 (6 bases). In germline, CDR1 is MNHEY, CDR2 SMNVEV (reference sequence). The V end was cut by 8 bases, the J end by 4 bases, with 17 bases between. The CDR3 consists of 14 residues. CDR3 loop: CASGPSVGAYGYTF. The CDR3 DNA reads as TGTGCCAGCGGCCCGTCGGTGGGGGCCTATGGCTACACCTTC.

The genes are TRBV5-1 and TRBJ2-1; 10 bases agree with TRBD1. Germline V gene data show CDR1 as SGHRS and CDR2 as YFSETQ. J gave up 9 bases and V 4 bases, and 13 bases lay outside the gene matches. This CDR3 region has 16 residues. The CDR3 sequence is CASSQPRQGAGTEQFF. CDR3 nucleotides: TGCGCCAGCAGCCAACCGAGACAGGGGGCGGGCACTGAGCAGTTCTTC.

V gene TRBV27 combines with J gene TRBJ1-5; TRBD1 aligns across 10 bases. This CDR3 has 18 residues. Looked up from germline, CDR1 is MNHEY and CDR2 is SMNVEV (reference sequence). V shed 5 bases, J shed 5 bases, and the junction held 15 bases outside the gene matches. The CDR3 DNA reads as TGTGCCAGCAGTCCACTCGAACCGACAGGGGGCCGTGATCAGCCCCAGCATTTT. As protein: CASSPLEPTGGRDQPQHF.

The genes are TRBV4-2 and TRBJ2-3, with D unresolved. Germline assignment: CDR1 LGHNA and CDR2 YNFKEQ. V lost 1 base and J lost 6, with 14 bases in between. This CDR3 spans 15 amino acids. The CDR3 DNA reads TGTGCCAGCAGCCAAGTTCGTGATAGCCGGGATACGCAGTATTTT. Its translation is CASSQVRDSRDTQYF.

The table lists this clone with a count of one. The chain joins TRBV6-1 to TRBJ1-1; 7 bases map to TRBD1. The germline CDR1 and CDR2 sequences are MNHNS and SASEGT. With 5 bases clipped from V and 1 base from J, the junction kept 4 bases outside the gene matches. The CDR3 is 14 amino acids. The CDR3 bases are TGTGCCAGCAGTATGACAGGGACGAACACTGAAGCTTTCTTT. As protein: CASSMTGTNTEAFF.

This chain uses TRBV7-9 with TRBJ2-1; unclear D gene. This CDR3 has 11 amino acids. CDR1 is SEHNR, CDR2 FQNEAQ, per germline (reference sequence). Trimming stripped 4 bases from V and 8 bases from J, with 6 bases between. This CDR3 reads CASSSPDEQFF. CDR3 DNA: TGTGCCAGCAGCTCCCCTGATGAGCAGTTCTTC. Supplemented by reference TRBV7-9 and TRBJ2-1, the full variable domain reads DTGVSQNPRHKITKRGQNVTFRCDPISEHNRLYWYRQTLGQGPEFLTYFQNEAQLEKSRLLSDRFSAERPKGSFSTLEIQRTEQGDSAMYLCASSSPDEQFFGPGTRLTVL.